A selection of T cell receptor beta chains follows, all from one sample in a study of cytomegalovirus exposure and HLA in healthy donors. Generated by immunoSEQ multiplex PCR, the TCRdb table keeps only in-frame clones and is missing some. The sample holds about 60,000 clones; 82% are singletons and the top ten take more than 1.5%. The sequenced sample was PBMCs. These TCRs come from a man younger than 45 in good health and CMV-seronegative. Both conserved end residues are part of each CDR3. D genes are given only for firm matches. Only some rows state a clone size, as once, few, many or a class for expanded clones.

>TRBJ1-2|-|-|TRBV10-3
TGTGCCATCAGTGAGTCGGAGTGGCGCTATGGCTACACCTTC
CAISESEWRYGYTF
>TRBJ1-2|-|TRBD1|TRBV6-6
TGTGCCAGCAGTTCAATGGGGACAGGCGTGGGCTATGGCTACACCTTC
CASSSMGTGVGYGYTF
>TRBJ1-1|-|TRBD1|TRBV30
TGTGCCTGGAGTCCTGGGACAGGGTCGGGTGAAGCTTTCTTT
CAWSPGTGSGEAFF
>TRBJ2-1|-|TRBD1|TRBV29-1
TGCAGCGTTGGTATTCTTAGGACAGGGATCAATGAGCAGTTCTTC
CSVGILRTGINEQFF
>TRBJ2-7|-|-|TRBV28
TGTGCCAGCAGCAACCCACCGACACCGTCCTACGAGCAGTACTTC
CASSNPPTPSYEQYF
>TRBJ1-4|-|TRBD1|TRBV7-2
TGTGCCAGCAGCTCCTCCGGGACAGGGCGCGAAAAACTGTTTTTT
CASSSSGTGREKLFF
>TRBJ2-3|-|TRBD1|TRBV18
TGTGCCAGCTCACCTCCCTGGACAGGGAAAAGCACAGATACGCAGTATTTT
CASSPPWTGKSTDTQYF
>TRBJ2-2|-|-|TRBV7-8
TGTGCCAGCAGCTTATCAGGGTCCCTCTCCGGGGAGCTGTTTTTT
CASSLSGSLSGELFF
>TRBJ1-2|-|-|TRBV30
TGTGCCTGGAGTCAAACGGGGGAGTTAGCTAACTATGGCTACACCTTC
CAWSQTGELANYGYTF
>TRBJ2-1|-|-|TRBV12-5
TGTGCTAGTGGTTTGAGTATGGGCAGGGGCAATGAGCAGTTCTTC
CASGLSMGRGNEQFF
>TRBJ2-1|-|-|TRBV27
TGTGCCAGCAGGGGTCAGGCCTACTCCTACAATGAGCAGTTCTTC
CASRGQAYSYNEQFF
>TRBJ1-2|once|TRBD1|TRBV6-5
TGTGCCAGCAGTTATAGGCAAACAGGGGGGGGTGGCTACACCTTC
CASSYRQTGGGGYTF
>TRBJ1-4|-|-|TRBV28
TGTGCCAGCAGTTCCAACAGGGCGGGTAATGAAAAACTGTTTTTT
CASSSNRAGNEKLFF
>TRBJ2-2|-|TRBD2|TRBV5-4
TGTGCCAGCATGACGGGGGGGCACACCGGGGAGCTGTTTTTT
CASMTGGHTGELFF
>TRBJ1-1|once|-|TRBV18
TGTGCCAGCTCACCGAGGGCGGATATGAACACTGAAGCTTTCTTT
CASSPRADMNTEAFF
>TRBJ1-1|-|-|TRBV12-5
TGTGCTAGTGGTTTGGTAGGACAGCCGAGAGAGGCTTTCTTT
CASGLVGQPREAFF
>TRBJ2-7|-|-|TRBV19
TGTGCCAGTAGTATAGGAGACAGATCCTACGAGCAGTACTTC
CASSIGDRSYEQYF
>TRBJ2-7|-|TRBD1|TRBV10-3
TGTGCCATCAGTACCACCGGGACAGCCACCTACGAGCAGTACTTC
CAISTTGTATYEQYF